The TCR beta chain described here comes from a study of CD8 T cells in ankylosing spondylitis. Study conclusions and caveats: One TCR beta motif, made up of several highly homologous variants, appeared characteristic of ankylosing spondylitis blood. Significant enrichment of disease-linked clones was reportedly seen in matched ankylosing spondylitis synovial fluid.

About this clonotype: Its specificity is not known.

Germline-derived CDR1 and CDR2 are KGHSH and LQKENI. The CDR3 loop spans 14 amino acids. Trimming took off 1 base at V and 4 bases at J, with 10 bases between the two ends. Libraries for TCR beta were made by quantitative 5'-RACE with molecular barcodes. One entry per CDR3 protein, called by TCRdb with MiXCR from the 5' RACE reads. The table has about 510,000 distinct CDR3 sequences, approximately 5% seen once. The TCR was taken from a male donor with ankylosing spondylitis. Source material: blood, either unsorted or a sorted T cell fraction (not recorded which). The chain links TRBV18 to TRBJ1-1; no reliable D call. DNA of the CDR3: TGTGCCAGCTCACCACAGTACGGTCTCACTGAAGCTTTCTTT. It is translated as CASSPQYGLTEAFF. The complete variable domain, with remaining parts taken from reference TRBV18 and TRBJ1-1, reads NAGVMQNPRHLVRRRGQEARLRCSPMKGHSHVYWYRQLPEEGLKFMVYLQKENIIDESGMPKERFSAEFPKEGPSILRIQQVVRGDSAAYFCASSPQYGLTEAFFGQGTRLTVV.